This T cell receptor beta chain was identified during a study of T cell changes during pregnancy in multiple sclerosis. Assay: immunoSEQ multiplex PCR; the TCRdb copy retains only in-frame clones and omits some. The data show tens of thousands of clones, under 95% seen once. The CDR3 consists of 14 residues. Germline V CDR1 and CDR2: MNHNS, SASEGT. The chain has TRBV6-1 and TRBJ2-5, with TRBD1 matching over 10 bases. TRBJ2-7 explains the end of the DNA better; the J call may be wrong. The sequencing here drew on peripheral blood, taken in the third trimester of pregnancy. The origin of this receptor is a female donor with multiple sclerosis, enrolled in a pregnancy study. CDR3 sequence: CASSEGTGGYEQYF. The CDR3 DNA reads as TGTGCCAGCAGTGAAGGGACAGGGGGCTACGAGCAGTACTTC.